The 2 T cell receptor beta chains presented below share a single source sample, sequenced in a study of CD8+ T cells in alopecia areata. Once RNA had been extracted, it was reverse transcribed into cDNA to act as the sequencing template. TCRdb keeps only in-frame clones here, not all; method: immunoSEQ multiplex PCR. The sample contains roughly 32,000 clones, more than 55% of which appear only once. The material sequenced was NKG2D-high CD8+ T cells sorted from blood. These receptors were obtained from a human donor with alopecia areata.

This clone has more than one count but fewer than ten. The chain joins TRBV7-9 to TRBJ2-1; the D call may be TRBD1 or TRBD2 (5 bases each). The CDR3 runs to 13 residues. The V end lost 5 bases, the J end lost 10 bases, and 15 bases lay between the germline ends. The V gene's germline CDR1 is SEHNR and CDR2 FQNEAQ (reference sequence). The CDR3 reads CASSPTDWDEQFF. CDR3 nucleotides: TGTGCCAGCAGCCCGACTGACTGGGACGAGCAGTTCTTC.

CDR3: CAWNPSGRAFYNEQFF. DNA for the CDR3: TGTGCCTGGAACCCAAGCGGGAGGGCCTTCTACAATGAGCAGTTCTTC. The chain combines TRBV30 with TRBJ2-1; the match to TRBD2 covers 10 bases. J lost 3 bases, V lost 4 bases, and 9 bases had no gene match. CDR3 size: 16 residues. Germline CDR1 reads GTSNPN; CDR2 reads SVGIG (reference sequence).